Below are 26 T cell receptor beta chains sequenced from a single sample in a study of control samples from healthy donors and cancer patients. Sequencing was performed with immunoSEQ multiplex PCR; in TCRdb, only in-frame clones are kept and a portion is missing. The data contain around 130,000 clones, roughly 89% of them singletons. The sample taken for sequencing was blood. These receptors were taken from a man aged 25 to 40 in good health.

The V call is TRBV4-1, the J call TRBJ1-3; 12 bases are a match to TRBD1. The CDR3 covers 18 residues. Germline V gene data show CDR1 as MGHRA and CDR2 as YSYEKL. Germline trimming cut 4 bases from V and 4 bases from J; bases unmatched to any gene: 11. In nucleotides, the CDR3 is TGCGCCAGCAGCCCTTATCCGGGACAGGGGGCGGACGGAAACACCATATATTTT. Translating it yields CASSPYPGQGADGNTIYF.

The rearrangement links TRBV9 to TRBJ2-1; TRBD2 matches at 11 bases. The germline V gene has CDR1 SGDLS and CDR2 YYNGEE. This CDR3 has 15 amino acids. J gave up 4 bases and V 4 bases, and 4 bases lay outside the gene matches. The CDR3 bases are TGTGCCAGCAGCCCACTAGCGGGGGAGTACAATGAGCAGTTCTTC. This encodes CASSPLAGEYNEQFF. The whole variable domain, filled in from reference TRBV9 and TRBJ2-1, reads DSGVTQTPKHLITATGQRVTLRCSPRSGDLSVYWYQQSLDQGLQFLIQYYNGEERAKGNILERFSAQQFPDLHSELNLSSLELGDSALYFCASSPLAGEYNEQFFGPGTRLTVL.

J is TRBJ1-1 and V is TRBV25-1; no definite D call. This CDR3 is 14 amino acids long. V gave up 4 bases and J gave up 1 base, with 10 bases separating them. The germline V gene encodes CDR1 MGHDK and CDR2 SYGVNS. The CDR3 protein is CASSGSTSNTEAFF. The CDR3 bases are TGTGCCAGCAGTGGGAGCACATCGAACACTGAAGCTTTCTTT.

The chain is built from TRBV5-1 and TRBJ2-5; no firm D call. The V gene lost 0 bases and the J gene lost 4 bases, with 10 bases spanning the gap. The CDR3 has 14 amino acids. Germline V lookup: CDR1 SGHRS, CDR2 YFSETQ. The CDR3 nucleotides are TGCGCCAGCAGCTTGGACGGTAATCGAGAGACCCAGTACTTC. Protein: CASSLDGNRETQYF.

This clone was counted a single time. The rearrangement uses TRBV2 and TRBJ1-1; tentative D call: TRBD1 (5 bases). Germline V gene sequence: CDR1 SNHLY, CDR2 FYNNEI. Trimming cost V 6 bases and J 1 base, with 12 bases left between them. CDR3 length: 14 amino acids. CDR3 nucleotide sequence: TGTGCCAGCAGCCCCGGGGGGAGGAACACTGAAGCTTTCTTT. Translation gives CASSPGGRNTEAFF.

CDR3 residues: CASRLDTTGELFF. The CDR3 nucleotides are TGTGCCAGCAGGCTGGACACGACCGGGGAGCTGTTTTTT. The V and J genes are TRBV12-3 or TRBV12-4 and TRBJ2-2, with D perhaps matching TRBD1 (5 bases). The CDR3 sequence is 13 residues long. With 6 bases removed from V and 5 bases from J, the gap between germline ends came to 10 bases.

The gene calls are TRBV2 and TRBJ2-7; D is unresolved. The CDR3 has 14 amino acids. Germline values: CDR1 SNHLY, CDR2 FYNNEI. Deletions cut 3 bases from V and 4 bases from J, with 13 bases between. The CDR3 spells CASSDIPDEYEQYF. The CDR3 DNA is TGTGCCAGCAGTGATATTCCCGACGAGTACGAGCAGTACTTC.

The chain uses TRBV2 and TRBJ2-5, with 8 bases fitting TRBD2. With V trimmed by 4 bases and J by 4 bases, 8 bases remained unmatched. Germline values: CDR1 SNHLY, CDR2 FYNNEI. The CDR3 spans 15 residues. The CDR3 coding sequence is TGTGCCAGCAGTGTCGGGCTAGCGGGTTTAGAGACCCAGTACTTC. Its translation is CASSVGLAGLETQYF.

This rearrangement joins TRBV7-9 to TRBJ1-6, with TRBD1 matching over 8 bases. This CDR3 is 17 amino acids long. Germline CDR1 and CDR2: SEHNR and FQNEAQ (reference sequence). V shed 5 bases, J shed 7 bases, and the junction held 13 bases outside the gene matches. Here the CDR3 reads CASSPLDRVHSNSPLHF. CDR3 bases: TGTGCCAGCAGCCCGCTGGACAGGGTCCATTCGAATTCACCCCTCCACTTT.

The J gene is TRBJ1-6, the V gene TRBV10-2, with TRBD1 as a possible D gene (6 bases). V was shortened by 8 bases and J by 4 bases, with 9 bases between the two germline ends. CDR1 is WSHSY, CDR2 SAAADI, per germline. The CDR3 covers 13 residues. DNA of the CDR3: TGCGCCAGCGGTGGACAGTATAATTCACCCCTCCACTTT. This gives the protein CASGGQYNSPLHF.

The chain employs TRBV11-3 and TRBJ2-4; D not resolved. Germline-derived CDR1 and CDR2 are SGHNT and YENEEA. The CDR3 runs to 14 residues. Trimming left V 5 bases short and J 0 bases short, with 8 bases between. The CDR3 DNA sequence: TGTGCCAGCAGCACGAATGTAGCCAAAAACATTCAGTACTTC. Translation: CASSTNVAKNIQYF.

V usage is TRBV9 and J usage is TRBJ1-1; D perhaps matches TRBD1 (6 bases). Germline-derived CDR1 and CDR2 are SGDLS and YYNGEE. The CDR3 has 15 residues. Trimming stripped 3 bases from V and 0 bases from J, with 12 bases between. CDR3 sequence reads: CASSAPGTLNTEAFF. Written as DNA, the CDR3 is TGTGCCAGCAGCGCCCCCGGGACACTGAACACTGAAGCTTTCTTT.

The chain uses TRBV14 and TRBJ1-1, with D perhaps matching TRBD1 (5 bases). Germline V gives CDR1 SGHDN, CDR2 FVKESK. The CDR3 is 15 residues long. Trimming stripped 4 bases from V and 0 bases from J, with 12 bases between. The CDR3 coding sequence is TGTGCCAGCAGCCTTTACCGGGACTTGAACACTGAAGCTTTCTTT. It encodes CASSLYRDLNTEAFF.

Only one count was recorded for this clone. The rearrangement uses TRBV6-4 and TRBJ1-2; no definite D call. Germline V lookup: CDR1 MRHNA, CDR2 SNTAGT. The V end was cut by 0 bases, the J end by 4 bases, with 15 bases between. This CDR3 has 16 residues. CDR3 in DNA: TGTGCCAGCAGTGACTCTTCCAGTGGCAGCAGCTATGGCTACACCTTC. The encoded protein is CASSDSSSGSSYGYTF.

This chain uses TRBV30 with TRBJ1-1; D is perhaps TRBD1 (6 bases). Per the germline V gene, CDR1 is GTSNPN and CDR2 is SVGIG (reference sequence). CDR3 length: 13 residues. The ends were cut back, 2 bases at V and 3 bases at J, with 10 bases in the middle. CDR3 amino acids: CAWSTGTHTEAFF. The CDR3 nucleotides read TGTGCCTGGAGTACAGGGACCCACACTGAAGCTTTCTTT. Looking up the rest from reference TRBV30 and TRBJ1-1 gives the full variable domain: SQTIHQWPATLVQPVGSPLSLECTVEGTSNPNLYWYRQAAGRGLQLLFYSVGIGQISSEVPQNLSASRPQDRQFILSSKKLLLSDSGFYLCAWSTGTHTEAFFGQGTRLTVV.

The chain carries TRBV7-6 and TRBJ2-3, with 9 positions matching TRBD1. Trimming cost V 5 bases and J 1 base; bases outside gene matches: 4. Germline V CDR1 and CDR2: SGHVS, FNYEAQ. This CDR3 contains 15 residues. The DNA for the CDR3 is TGTGCCAGCAGCATACAGGGGGCGCGCACAGATACGCAGTATTTT. This encodes CASSIQGARTDTQYF.

V and J are TRBV13 and TRBJ1-2; 8 positions match TRBD1. The J segment lost 4 bases and the V segment lost 1 base, leaving 5 bases of the junction unmatched. This CDR3 has 15 amino acids. CDR1 is PRHDT, CDR2 FYEKMQ, per germline (reference sequence). CDR3 in DNA: TGTGCCAGCAGCTTAGTTGGGACAGGCCCCTATGGCTACACCTTC. Translating gives CASSLVGTGPYGYTF. Drawing the rest from reference TRBV13 and TRBJ1-2, the complete variable domain is AAGVIQSPRHLIKEKRETATLKCYPIPRHDTVYWYQQGPGQDPQFLISFYEKMQSDKGSIPDRFSAQQFSDYHSELNMSSLELGDSALYFCASSLVGTGPYGYTFGSGTRLTVV.

The rearrangement joins TRBV11-3 to TRBJ2-2, with a tentative D call TRBD1 (6 bases). This CDR3 region has 16 residues. Germline V gene data show CDR1 as SGHNT and CDR2 as YENEEA. V lost 0 bases, J lost 4 bases, and 12 bases lay in between. The CDR3 loop reads CASSLDLGTTTGELFF. DNA of the CDR3: TGTGCCAGCAGCTTAGATCTGGGGACAACCACCGGGGAGCTGTTTTTT.

The chain is built from TRBV30 and TRBJ1-5, with no clear D. This CDR3 region has 13 residues. The germline CDR1 and CDR2 sequences are GTSNPN and SVGIG (reference sequence). The V end lost 4 bases, the J end lost 9 bases, and 16 bases lay between the germline ends. Here the CDR3 DNA reads TGTGCCTGGAATCTGGACGGGTCCGGGCCCCAGCATTTT. Protein sequence: CAWNLDGSGPQHF.

The chain joins TRBV6-1 to TRBJ1-2; no clear D. The CDR3 is 14 amino acids. The germline V gene encodes CDR1 MNHNS and CDR2 SASEGT. Deletions cut 10 bases from V and 0 bases from J, with 15 bases between. CDR3 coding DNA: TGTGCCACCCATCAGCCGTTAGCTAACTATGGCTACACCTTC. This translates into CATHQPLANYGYTF.

V and J are TRBV20-1 and TRBJ2-1; 8 nucleotides agree with TRBD2. This CDR3 is 14 amino acids long. J gave up 2 bases and V 3 bases, and 3 bases lay outside the gene matches. The V gene's germline CDR1 is DFQATT and CDR2 SNEGSKA (reference sequence). The CDR3 bases are TGCAGTGCTAGTCCAGCGGGGGCCTACAATGAGCAGTTCTTC. This codes for CSASPAGAYNEQFF.

J is TRBJ2-7 and V is TRBV11-3; D remains ambiguous. Germline values: CDR1 SGHNT, CDR2 YENEEA. There are 14 residues in the CDR3. V lost 0 bases and J lost 1, with 7 bases in between. The CDR3 DNA reads TGTGCCAGCAGCTTAGAGGGCAGTTCCTACGAGCAGTACTTC. Translation: CASSLEGSSYEQYF.

The chain has TRBV12-3 or TRBV12-4 and TRBJ1-1, with 9 bases matching TRBD1. V trimming: 5 bases; J trimming: 9 bases; junction bases outside the gene matches: 7. This CDR3 has 13 amino acids. The CDR3 reads CASSLQGARKAFF. The CDR3 bases are TGTGCCAGCAGTCTACAGGGGGCAAGGAAAGCTTTCTTT.

V usage is TRBV19 and J usage is TRBJ2-7, with 8 bases lining up with TRBD1. Germline lookup yields CDR1 LNHDA and CDR2 SQIVND (reference sequence). The CDR3 spans 15 residues. V shed 6 bases and J 0 bases; nucleotides not matched to a gene: 7. CDR3 loop: CASSPGQGVSYEQYV. The DNA of the CDR3 is TGTGCCAGTAGCCCTGGACAGGGAGTCTCCTACGAGCAGTACGTC.

The chain joins TRBV24-1 to TRBJ1-2; D not resolved. Trimming stripped 1 base from V and 4 bases from J, with 12 bases between. CDR3 length: 15 amino acids. From germline, CDR1 is KGHDR and CDR2 SFDVKD. For the CDR3, the DNA is TGTGCCACCAGTGATTTCGACGGTGACCTCTATGGCTACACCTTC. Protein: CATSDFDGDLYGYTF.

V is TRBV6-5 and J is TRBJ1-2; D gene ambiguous. V was shortened by 4 bases and J by 4 bases, with 16 bases between the two germline ends. The CDR3 is 15 amino acids. Germline CDR1 is MNHEY and CDR2 is SVGAGI. In DNA, the CDR3 is TGTGCCAGCAGTTCCGGACTACAGAGCCTCTATGGCTACACCTTC. It yields the protein CASSSGLQSLYGYTF.